Each of the 4 T cell receptor beta chains below was sequenced from the same sample in a study of CD8 T cells in Susac syndrome. RNA in amounts of roughly 0.5 to 1 ug was reverse transcribed with random hexamers. TCRdb itself ran the immunoSEQ multiplex PCR reads through MiXCR, one entry per CDR3 protein. The table records approximately 270,000 distinct CDR3 sequences, 90% to 95% of them present only once. The specimen sequenced was CD4+ T cells from PBMCs. The receptors derive from a human donor with multiple sclerosis.

This chain joins TRBV6-2 or TRBV6-3 and TRBJ2-3, with 14 bases identical to TRBD2. This CDR3 spans 16 amino acids. After removal of 6 bases from V and 9 bases from J, the junction contained 11 bases not matched to a gene. Looked up from germline, CDR1 is MNHEY and CDR2 is SVGEGT. The CDR3 DNA reads TGTGCCAGCAGCCGGACTAGCGGGGGGCGGGGAAGGACGCAGTATTTT. Translated: CASSRTSGGRGRTQYF.

This chain's CDR3 is CSVVMGRGHAGANVLTF. In DNA, the CDR3 is TGCAGCGTTGTAATGGGCAGGGGGCACGCTGGGGCCAACGTCCTGACTTTC. The chain links TRBV29-1 to TRBJ2-6, with 8 nucleotides matching TRBD1. V shed 4 bases, J shed 2 bases, and the junction held 10 bases outside the gene matches. The CDR3 contains 17 residues. Looked up from germline, CDR1 is SQVTM and CDR2 is ANQGSEA.

The rearrangement joins TRBV6-2 or TRBV6-3 to TRBJ2-1; 7 nucleotides line up with TRBD2. Per germline, CDR1 MNHEY and CDR2 SVGEGT. J was trimmed by 10 bases and V by 3 bases; bases with no gene match: 12. The CDR3 has 15 residues. The CDR3 sequence is CASSYSGGVGGEQFF. As DNA, the CDR3 is TGTGCCAGCAGTTATTCCGGTGGCGTCGGGGGGGAGCAGTTCTTC.

The rearrangement uses TRBV24-1 and TRBJ2-3, with 7 bases matching TRBD1. Germline CDR1 and CDR2: KGHDR and SFDVKD. Germline trimming cut 8 bases from V and 4 bases from J; bases unmatched to any gene: 17. CDR3 size: 17 residues. The DNA of the CDR3 is TGTGCCACCACCCAGGGGGACAACCCTCTCGGGGCAGATACGCAGTATTTT. It is translated as CATTQGDNPLGADTQYF.